This T cell receptor beta chain was documented in a study of cytomegalovirus exposure and HLA in healthy donors (dated by TCRdb to about 2017). Turning to the overall study: An earlier analysis of fewer than 750 of the donors reported approximately 280 Gb of sequence data and 117 million unique TCR beta sequences obtained from 150 million to 200 million T cells. Approximately 300 gigabases of sequencing data and around 80 million unique TCR sequences made up an early release that covered several hundred HLA-typed donors. Among the roughly 400 genotyped donors, under 90% belonged to the genetic ancestry cluster associated with self-reported Caucasian donors. The study aimed to test whether cataloging public T cell receptors could reveal signatures of past pathogen exposure. The study used immunosequencing to profile the T cell repertoires of approximately 690 subjects and linked those repertoires to cytomegalovirus serostatus. Along with the approximately 600-subject first cohort, a separate validation cohort of over a hundred different subjects was used. The study combined high-throughput TCR immunosequencing, statistical association of individual TCRs with disease status, and machine learning to predict cytomegalovirus infection status. A later analysis re-examined previously published TCR beta repertoires from over 500 donors and added high-resolution HLA genotyping to investigate patterns of TCR occurrence. In the later analysis, no new phenotypic data were used to find candidate immune exposures; instead, reliance was placed on TCR beta sequences and their occurrence across donors. An earlier analysis of 587 of the donors used high-throughput TCR beta sequencing to judge whether each TCR beta V gene segment behaved as functional or pseudogenic. Donor age, sex, ethnicity and CMV serostatus were compiled alongside the repertoire data. Genome-wide SNP genotypes for about 60% of the roughly 670 donors were used in a later genetic analysis, which treated that subset as a discovery cohort. Every repertoire in the discovery cohort had been generated on one and the same sequencing platform. Both class I and class II loci were covered by HLA typing, at four-digit resolution. Typing coverage differed by locus: A, B, C, DRB1 and DQB1 were typed in about 620-640 donors, DQA1 in 522, DPA1 in around 600, and DPB1 in about 450. Roughly 5 DR-DQ haplotypes were handled as single units for association and clustering, since linkage in the cohort was strong. Across about 380 genotyped donors of the cohort, an average of roughly 250,000 unique TCR beta nucleotide sequences per donor were sequenced, and roughly a sixth of those sequences were non-productive.

General conclusions and limits of the study: HLA typing was unavailable for some donors at each locus, so association tests used only the typed subset. The cohort was sequenced for TCR beta chains only, and without alpha or paired-chain data the features that could be detected were limited. The earlier analysis of nearly 600 of the donors excluded about 16 rarely observed V segments, including chromosome 9 orphons, because counts were too low. Three of the identified cytomegalovirus-associated TCR beta chains were confirmed in vitro to be specific for cytomegalovirus antigens. Across donors, most TCR sequences were observed very rarely, whereas some public TCRs were present in many individuals. An earlier analysis of 587 of the donors showed that most TCR beta V segments appeared in productive rearrangements either about 87% or about 30% of the time, which broadly matched IMGT annotations. Linkage disequilibrium might explain the correlated functional status among segregating V segments, but an unknown experimental factor could not be excluded. Strong co-occurrence of HLA alleles, especially DR and DQ, made assigning TCR associations to individual alleles difficult. According to a later analysis, most CMV-associated TCR beta chains appeared to be HLA-restricted, and the HLA associations seemed to be driven largely by CMV exposure. The presence/absence analyses assumed that sequencing depth was roughly uniform across donors, and that assumption may not be true. According to a later genetic analysis, donors in an Asian-associated ancestry cluster had fewer N-insertions in productive TCRs than the roughly 700-donor mean. A group of highly shared sequence variants was considered likely to be a technical artifact of the sequencing pipeline. Cytomegalovirus status was reported to be diagnosed by the classifier with high specificity and sensitivity in both the original and validation cohorts. It was suggested by the authors that the approach could potentially be generalized to other disease states and immunological phenotypes. V-gene and J-gene trimming of TCR beta chains was associated with a missense DCLRE1C variant in a later genetic analysis, and the association was replicated in an independent cohort. Immune exposure information for the cohort was limited to CMV serostatus. In a later analysis, HLA-associated TCR beta chains showed more clonal expansion and lower generation probabilities than non-associated chains that were equally common. A further reported finding was that TCR beta sequences accurately predicted the HLA-A and HLA-B alleles for most subjects in the first cohort. Specific HLA alleles were associated with 18,000 or so TCR beta sequences at a false discovery rate of 0.05 in a later analysis. A later analysis found that TCR association rates varied across HLA loci, with DRB1 alleles showing the most associated TCRs and HLA-C alleles the fewest. According to a later analysis, parvovirus B19, influenza, CMV and Epstein-Barr virus appeared linked to several top co-occurrence clusters. The study gave a list of about 160 TCR beta chains associated with cytomegalovirus.

The cohort consisted of fewer than 700 healthy bone marrow donors. Cohort members were all nominally healthy when sampled, although unrecorded immune exposures were likely present. The donor was CMV seronegative and was included in the group of under 450 seronegative cohort members. A peripheral blood sample was provided by each donor, and peripheral blood mononuclear cells were used for TCR beta sequencing. Genomic DNA was extracted from the blood cell samples with the Qiagen DNeasy Blood Extraction Kit. Library method: the immunoSEQ multiplex PCR assay. For the multiplex PCR, a mixture combining 60 forward primers for TCR Vbeta segments and 13 reverse primers for TCR Jbeta segments was used. Amplification of the CDR3 region of rearranged TCR beta genes was performed with a multiplex PCR assay on genomic DNA. The Illumina HiSeq System was used to sequence the amplified TCR beta libraries as 87-base-pair reads. Regarding the original processing steps: Across the roughly 670 repertoires, a later analysis counted some 81 million unique TCR beta chains, approximately 10 million of which were shared by at least two donors. Raw reads were error-corrected and collapsed into unique sequences with a nearest-neighbor algorithm that merged closely related sequences to remove PCR and sequencing errors. CDR3 sequences were aligned to IMGT reference sequences to assign V, D and J gene segments. For a sequence to be retained, a match of at least six nucleotides was required to both a V gene segment and a J gene segment. A rearrangement counted as productive if the CDR3 had no stop codons and remained in frame with V and J, and every other rearrangement counted as non-productive. CDR3 was defined by IMGT convention, running from the second conserved V-encoded cysteine to the conserved J-encoded phenylalanine. Sequences without an unambiguous match to a single V gene segment were excluded from the earlier analysis of over 500 of the donors. In an earlier analysis of 587 of the donors, V segments were called functional above 56.7% productive rearrangements and were called segregating when the between-donor standard deviation exceeded 5%. To diagnose cytomegalovirus status from the catalog of TCR beta chain sequences, a statistical classification framework was built. V and J gene assignment, in a later analysis, came from comparing TCR nucleotide sequences with IMGT/GENE-DB human TR gene sequences. In a later analysis, CDR3 sequences and most-parsimonious VDJ recombination scenarios were assigned using the TCRdist pipeline. In a later analysis, each TCR beta chain was defined by its CDR3 amino acid sequence together with its V-gene family, and reads without a unique V-gene family were excluded. In a later analysis, approximately 590 highly shared, low-generation-probability nucleotide sequences were removed to address suspected cross-contamination and a sequencing artifact. For each public chain, a later analysis derived a clonal expansion index from normalized ranks of inferred template counts within each repertoire. In a later analysis, generation probabilities were computed with a VDJ recombination model fitted to out-of-frame rearrangements, and the resulting probabilities were checked against IGoR. In a later analysis, TCR-TCR, TCR-HLA and TCR-CMV co-occurrence was scored with hypergeometric tests, and a repertoire-size bias correction was applied to TCR pairs. False discovery rates were estimated in a later analysis by permuting HLA or CMV assignments 20 times. A later analysis grouped co-occurring TCRs with DBSCAN, adding TCRdist sequence similarity when clustering within HLA-allele-positive subsets. Repertoires with fewer than 30,000 or more than 120,000 public chains, plus five repertoires with anomalous nucleotide sharing, were excluded from co-occurrence clustering. TCRdb limited this immuneACCESS table to in-frame rearrangements with V and J called. A share of clones is missing; checked studies link under half to unresolved V genes, and the rest is unexplained. V, J and clone size reflect that table, while D and trimming were determined from the DNA. This sample holds under 150,000 clones; around 77% were observed only once. The ten top clones hold more than 0.95% of the sample.

Comment on this clone: It has no known antigen specificity. Base qualities are not provided; no much larger clone lies one nucleotide away.

This sequence originates from a man aged 18 to 29 in good health and CMV-seronegative. The sequenced sample was PBMCs.

The CDR3 corresponds to CASSPSGQGGNQPQHF. The DNA reads as follows: TGTGCCAGCAGCCCAAGTGGACAGGGTGGCAATCAGCCCCAGCATTTT. This chain is built from TRBV7-9 and TRBJ1-5, with 8 junctional bases fitting TRBD1. CDR1 SEHNR and CDR2 FQNEAQ are derived from the germline V gene (reference sequence). The junction shows trimming of 5 bases on V and 2 bases on J, and the gene matches do not reach 8 bases of it. From the cysteine up to the phenylalanine, the CDR3 has a length of 16 residues. Only CDR3 DNA remains: 48 bases, in frame from the first base.